Below, 4 T cell receptor beta chains from the same sample are listed, as sequenced in a study of OX40 agonist ivuxolimab in advanced cancers. Produced via immunoSEQ multiplex PCR; TCRdb's table is partial and in-frame only. This repertoire shows 90,000 or so clones, more than 70% found once; its top ten account for approximately 4.8%. Sample: CD4+ or CD8+ T cells sorted from blood, taken in a trial of the OX40 agonist ivuxolimab. These receptors were obtained from an adult with an advanced solid tumor such as melanoma, head and neck, liver or kidney cancer.

The chain carries TRBV7-8 and TRBJ2-3; D might be TRBD2 (5 bases). Germline-derived CDR1 and CDR2 are SGHVS and FQNEAQ. The CDR3 spans 16 residues. V was pared by 5 bases and J by 4 bases, with 19 bases between. CDR3 DNA: TGTGCCAGCAGCCTCCCGAGGGCCAGTGGCCCAGATACGCAGTATTTT. Its translation: CASSLPRASGPDTQYF.

As to this clone: At the DNA level, this CDR3 is encoded by other sequences in the same sample as well. The rearrangement uses TRBV27 and TRBJ2-1, with a tentative D call TRBD1 (5 bases). Trimming cost V 7 bases and J 0 bases, with 10 bases left between them. The germline gives CDR1 MNHEY, CDR2 SMNVEV (reference sequence). The CDR3 length is 14 residues. CDR3 DNA: TGTGCCAGCAAGGGGCCTAGCTCCTACAATGAGCAGTTCTTC. It codes for CASKGPSSYNEQFF.

J is TRBJ1-2 and V is TRBV7-6, with a weak D call TRBD1 (6 bases). The CDR3 runs to 16 residues. The V gene's germline CDR1 is SGHVS and CDR2 FNYEAQ. V lost 1 base, J lost 2 bases, and 14 bases lay in between. The CDR3 protein is CASSLVGQGGNYGYTF. The DNA of the CDR3 is TGTGCCAGCAGCTTAGTGGGACAAGGGGGGAACTATGGCTACACCTTC.

This clone showed up just once. The J gene is TRBJ2-3, the V gene TRBV15; maybe TRBD2 (6 bases). The CDR3 covers 16 residues. Germline V gene data show CDR1 as LNHNV and CDR2 as YYDKDF (reference sequence). V gave up 0 bases and J gave up 4 bases, with 14 bases separating them. CDR3 loop: CATSRDLGGLPDTQYF. CDR3 DNA sequence: TGTGCCACCAGCAGAGATCTCGGGGGACTCCCAGATACGCAGTATTTT. Together with reference TRBV15 and TRBJ2-3, the CDR3 gives the full variable domain: DAMVIQNPRYQVTQFGKPVTLSCSQTLNHNVMYWYQQKSSQAPKLLFHYYDKDFNNEADTPDNFQSRRPNTSFCFLDIRSPGLGDTAMYLCATSRDLGGLPDTQYFGPGTRLTVL.